The present TCR beta chain was sequenced within a study of molecular identifiers for immune sequencing clone quantification. One entry per CDR3 protein, called by TCRdb with MiXCR from the PCR reads. The table includes about 500,000 distinct CDR3 sequences, under 30% detected once. There are 16 residues in the CDR3. V was shortened by 1 base and J by 2 bases, with 13 bases between the two germline ends. The V call is TRBV12-3 or TRBV12-4, the J call TRBJ2-3; no definite D call. Sequencing was performed on naive CD8+ T cells from blood, with Jurkat cell RNA spiked in. Subset specified: FACS-sorted CD8+CD4-CCR7+CD45RA+ naive T cells. This TCR derives from a human donor in good health. Some libraries in this study had Jurkat cell RNA spiked in. The CDR3 protein is CASSLGIPPDTDTQYF. CDR3 coding DNA: TGTGCCAGCAGTTTAGGTATTCCACCCGACACAGATACGCAGTATTTT.